These 25 T cell receptor beta chains originate from one sample sequenced in a study of T cells after yellow fever vaccination. TCRdb itself ran the 5' RACE reads through MiXCR, one entry per CDR3 protein. The table lists hundreds of thousands of distinct CDR3 sequences, roughly 7.5% of them singletons, with 15% to 20% in the top ten. Sequenced here: PBMCs, sampled more than 40 days after the first yellow fever vaccination. The receptors derive from a man aged 18 to 29 who received the YFV17D yellow fever vaccine.

This clonotype has just a few counts. The V and J genes are TRBV4-1 and TRBJ1-5; TRBD1 might be the D (5 bases). The CDR3 is 15 residues long. V shed 1 base and J shed 1 base, with 8 bases lying between them. Germline V gives CDR1 MGHRA, CDR2 YSYEKL. CDR3 nucleotide sequence: TGCGCCAGCAGCCAAGCAGGACAAAGCAATCAGCCCCAGCATTTT. It yields the protein CASSQAGQSNQPQHF.

This clonotype was detected a few times. The CDR3 coding sequence is TGTGCCAGCAGTTTGCGGTTTGAGGGGGCGCGAGAGCAGTACGTC. Its protein is CASSLRFEGAREQYV. This sequence joins TRBV28 and TRBJ2-7; 7 positions agree with TRBD1. The V segment lost 3 bases and the J segment 7 bases; nucleotides outside the gene matches: 12. The V gene's germline CDR1 is MDHEN and CDR2 SYDVKM. The CDR3 consists of 15 residues.

This clonotype was recorded a few times. V gene TRBV11-3 combines with J gene TRBJ2-1, with 8 bases aligning to TRBD2. V shed 0 bases and J 0 bases; nucleotides not matched to a gene: 1. This CDR3 is built from 16 residues. Germline CDR1 is SGHNT and CDR2 is YENEEA. The CDR3 DNA reads TGTGCCAGCAGCTTAGATGGGACTAGCTCCTACAATGAGCAGTTCTTC. Translation: CASSLDGTSSYNEQFF.

The V gene is TRBV3-1, the J gene TRBJ1-2; D gene ambiguous. Trimming cost V 0 bases and J 0 bases, with 8 bases left between them. This CDR3 comprises 15 residues. Germline V gene lookup returns CDR1 LGHDT and CDR2 YNNKEL (reference sequence). CDR3 loop: CASSQDYAANYGYTF. CDR3 nucleotides: TGTGCCAGCAGCCAAGATTACGCAGCTAACTATGGCTACACCTTC.

Note on this clonotype: This may stem from a read error, because a much larger clone lies one nucleotide away. The chain links TRBV29-1 to TRBJ1-1; 10 positions match TRBD1. The CDR3 is 15 amino acids. Germline CDR1 is SQVTM and CDR2 is ANQGSEA. After removal of 6 bases from V and 4 bases from J, the junction contained 11 bases not matched to a gene. The CDR3 DNA follows: TGCAGCGTCGCCCTGACAGGGGGCGTCCGCACTGAAGCTTTCTTT. Protein: CSVALTGGVRTEAFF.

The chain couples TRBV28 to TRBJ1-6, with D tentatively TRBD1 (5 bases). The CDR3 extends over 11 amino acids. Germline CDR1 and CDR2: MDHEN and SYDVKM. V was pared by 3 bases and J by 13 bases, with 7 bases between. The CDR3 DNA follows: TGTGCCAGCAGTTTCCGGGGGCCCCTCCACTTT. Protein sequence: CASSFRGPLHF.

Many counts were recorded for this clonotype. The CDR3 loop is CASTPLAGADTQYF. CDR3 in DNA: TGCGCCAGCACCCCGCTAGCGGGGGCAGATACGCAGTATTTT. The chain links TRBV5-1 to TRBJ2-3, with TRBD2 matching 10 bases. CDR1 is SGHRS and CDR2 is YFSETQ in the germline V gene. The trim removed 6 bases at V and 4 bases at J, leaving 5 bases unmatched. The CDR3 is 14 residues long.

Turning to this clonotype: The junction does not match germline at one end; this may be a read error. The chain uses TRBV27 and TRBJ2-2, with D tentatively TRBD1 (6 bases). CDR1 is MNHEY and CDR2 is SMNVEV in the germline V gene (reference sequence). The CDR3 is 18 amino acids. CDR3 sequence (DNA): TGTGCCTGCAGTTTATCGGTTAGGGGGTCAGCGAGCACCGGGGAGCTGTTTTTT. This gives the protein CACSLSVRGSASTGELFF.

This clonotype was detected only a few times. The rearrangement joins TRBV6-4 to TRBJ1-6; D ambiguous. This CDR3 comprises 13 residues. CDR1 is MRHNA and CDR2 is SNTAGT in the germline V gene. With 10 bases removed from V and 5 bases from J, the gap between germline ends came to 12 bases. The CDR3 loop is CATRGSNNSPLHF. DNA of the CDR3: TGTGCCACTAGAGGGTCCAATAATTCACCCCTCCACTTT.

This clonotype showed up just a few times. The rearrangement uses TRBV7-6 and TRBJ1-1, with 7 nucleotides matching TRBD1. The length of the CDR3 is 20 residues. V lost 5 bases to trimming and J lost 3 bases; unmatched junction nucleotides: 24. Germline V gives CDR1 SGHVS, CDR2 FNYEAQ. The CDR3 DNA reads TGTGCCAGCAGCCTTCGGAGGAGGGGGCGAGATAGTGTGTTTGACACTGAAGCTTTCTTT. As protein: CASSLRRRGRDSVFDTEAFF.

This clonotype was picked up a small number of times. The chain joins TRBV6-1 to TRBJ2-1; tentatively, D is TRBD1 (6 bases). The CDR3 is made up of 14 amino acids. The V end lost 6 bases, the J end lost 0 bases, and 9 bases lay between the germline ends. Germline values: CDR1 MNHNS, CDR2 SASEGT. The chain's CDR3 is CASSARGSYNEQFF. Written as DNA, the CDR3 is TGTGCCAGCAGCGCCAGGGGCTCCTACAATGAGCAGTTCTTC.

This clonotype was observed a few times. The gene calls are TRBV6-2 or TRBV6-3 and TRBJ1-5; possible D gene TRBD1, 5 bases. The CDR3 extends over 14 amino acids. CDR1 and CDR2 from the germline V gene are MNHEY and SVGEGT. Trimming removed 6 bases from V and 0 bases from J, with 9 bases in between. This chain's CDR3 is CASSTGVSNQPQHF. CDR3 sequence (DNA): TGTGCCAGCAGCACGGGGGTTAGCAATCAGCCCCAGCATTTT.

This clonotype was counted many times. The chain employs TRBV29-1 and TRBJ2-7, with D unclear. V lost 5 bases to trimming and J lost 7 bases, with 12 bases between them. This CDR3 comprises 11 residues. The V gene's germline CDR1 is SQVTM and CDR2 ANQGSEA. The CDR3, as DNA: TGCAGCGTTTCGAATGTGGGGGAGCAGTACGTC. It codes for CSVSNVGEQYV.

This clonotype was counted a few times. A read error may account for a junction end that differs from germline. The CDR3 coding sequence is TGTGCCAGCAGCTTGGGCCCCCCCTTC. This codes for CASSLGPPF. The V call is TRBV7-3, the J call TRBJ2-5, with D hard to call. Germline lookup yields CDR1 SGHTA and CDR2 FQGTGA. The length of the CDR3 is 9 residues.

This clonotype was detected only a few times. This sequence joins TRBV29-1 and TRBJ1-1; D is unclear. Germline loops: CDR1 SQVTM, CDR2 ANQGSEA. The CDR3 sequence is 11 residues long. V was trimmed by 4 bases and J by 3 bases, leaving 6 bases between them. The CDR3 sequence is CSVATDTEAFF. CDR3 sequence (DNA): TGCAGCGTTGCTACAGACACTGAAGCTTTCTTT.

CDR3 in DNA: TGTGCCAGCACCGAATTGGCCGAGACCCAGTACTTC. It yields the protein CASTELAETQYF. This rearrangement joins TRBV6-6 to TRBJ2-5; D unresolved. Trimming cost V 7 bases and J 5 bases, with 11 bases left between them. This CDR3 region has 12 residues. Germline V gene data show CDR1 as MNHNY and CDR2 as SVGAGI (reference sequence).

This clonotype has a count of ten or more. The chain couples TRBV18 to TRBJ2-3, with D unclear. The CDR3 contains 12 residues. The ends were cut back, 8 bases at V and 0 bases at J, with 6 bases in the middle. Germline V CDR1 and CDR2: KGHSH, LQKENI. CDR3 nucleotides: TGTGCCAGCAGTCCCAGCACAGATACGCAGTATTTT. This codes for CASSPSTDTQYF. The full variable domain, in which reference TRBV18 and TRBJ2-3 provide the parts outside the CDR3, is NAGVMQNPRHLVRRRGQEARLRCSPMKGHSHVYWYRQLPEEGLKFMVYLQKENIIDESGMPKERFSAEFPKEGPSILRIQQVVRGDSAAYFCASSPSTDTQYFGPGTRLTVL.

This clonotype was recorded a few times. The genes are TRBV2 and TRBJ1-5; D possibly corresponds to TRBD1 (5 bases). The CDR3 contains 15 residues. Per the germline V gene, CDR1 is SNHLY and CDR2 is FYNNEI. V was cut by 3 bases and J by 1 base, with 10 bases left in between. Written as DNA, the CDR3 is TGTGCCAGCAGTGAGGACACCGTAAGCAATCAGCCCCAGCATTTT. Its protein product is CASSEDTVSNQPQHF.

This clonotype was observed a handful of times. The chain couples TRBV9 to TRBJ2-1; D gene unclear. Trimming took off 0 bases at V and 9 bases at J, with 10 bases between the two ends. The CDR3 extends over 13 amino acids. The germline V gene encodes CDR1 SGDLS and CDR2 YYNGEE. The DNA for the CDR3 is TGTGCCAGCAGCGTAGCTTGGTCGACTGAGCAGTTCTTC. This sequence encodes CASSVAWSTEQFF.

The sample holds many counts of this clonotype. The CDR3 region is CASSLGGQNTEAFF. The CDR3, as DNA: TGCGCCAGCAGCTTGGGGGGACAGAACACTGAAGCTTTCTTT. V and J are TRBV5-1 and TRBJ1-1; TRBD1 is a possible D gene (6 bases). Germline lookup yields CDR1 SGHRS and CDR2 YFSETQ. The CDR3 covers 14 residues. Trimming shortened V by 0 bases and J by 1 base, and 7 bases separated the two germline ends. Full variable domain (rest looked up from reference TRBV5-1 and TRBJ1-1): KAGVTQTPRYLIKTRGQQVTLSCSPISGHRSVSWYQQTPGQGLQFLFEYFSETQRNKGNFPGRFSGRQFSNSRSEMNVSTLELGDSALYLCASSLGGQNTEAFFGQGTRLTVV.

This clonotype was seen a few times. This rearrangement joins TRBV7-6 to TRBJ2-7, with a weak D call TRBD2 (5 bases). The ends were cut back, 8 bases at V and 0 bases at J, with 5 bases in the middle. Germline CDR1 reads SGHVS; CDR2 reads FNYEAQ. The CDR3 loop spans 11 amino acids. CDR3 DNA: TGTGCCAGCGGGAGCTCCTACGAGCAGTACTTC. Translated: CASGSSYEQYF.

This clonotype occurred many times. CDR3 DNA: TGTGCCACCAGCAGAGATCTGTCGGGCGGGGGAGAAGCTTTCTTT. It encodes CATSRDLSGGGEAFF. The chain couples TRBV15 to TRBJ1-1, with D perhaps matching TRBD1 (5 bases). There are 15 residues in the CDR3. Trimming took 0 bases from V and 8 from J, leaving 16 bases between them. Germline lookup yields CDR1 LNHNV and CDR2 YYDKDF (reference sequence).

The table lists this clonotype with a few counts. The V and J genes are TRBV20-1 and TRBJ2-1; 8 positions agree with TRBD2. Trimming removed 5 bases from V and 8 bases from J; junction bases left unmatched: 11. In germline, CDR1 is DFQATT, CDR2 SNEGSKA (reference sequence). The CDR3 runs 14 residues. The CDR3 DNA is TGCAGTGCTGCACCCGGGGGGCGGGGGGATGAGCAGTTCTTC. Its translation is CSAAPGGRGDEQFF.

The sample holds many counts of this clonotype. The chain has TRBV4-3 and TRBJ1-1; 9 bases match TRBD1. This CDR3 contains 16 residues. V shed 0 bases, J shed 6 bases, and the junction held 8 bases outside the gene matches. Germline CDR1 and CDR2: LGHNA and YSLEER. This CDR3 is CASSQDWGQGDAEAFF. CDR3 bases: TGCGCCAGCAGCCAAGATTGGGGACAGGGTGACGCTGAAGCTTTCTTT.

This clonotype has a handful of counts. The chain links TRBV11-2 to TRBJ1-3, with 8 bases matching TRBD1. V gave up 5 bases and J gave up 0 bases; unmatched junction bases: 12. Germline V lookup: CDR1 SGHAT, CDR2 FQNNGV. The CDR3 runs 18 residues. The CDR3 sequence: CASSTGGLRPSSGNTIYF. The CDR3 DNA is TGTGCCAGCAGCACAGGGGGGTTACGGCCTTCCTCTGGAAACACCATATATTTT.